The clone carrying this TCR beta chain ranks as medium-sized. Antigen specificity is unknown. The data derive from a study of neurological immune-mediated disorders. Overall study results and limits: None of the CDR3 amino acid sequences in expanded clones turned up in more than one subject, which points to private repertoires in all groups.

The cDNA came from 5'RACE, which used 10-nucleotide random UMIs. Every sequencing run returned over 200 million TCR-beta sequences, which were derived from 15-18 subjects. In TCRdb, the 5' RACE reads were re-called with MiXCR into one record per CDR3 protein. The sample yields fewer than 30,000 distinct CDR3 sequences, about 6.3% seen once. This clonotype was obtained from a woman between 40 and 55 years old in good health. The source material was PBMCs.

CDR3 sequence: CASSPIPWGRGISDEQYF. CDR3 coding DNA: TGTGCCAGCAGCCCTATCCCTTGGGGCAGGGGCATATCGGACGAGCAGTACTTC. The chain links TRBV28 to TRBJ2-7, with D possibly matching TRBD1 (6 bases). The V gene lost 6 bases and the J gene lost 5 bases, with 29 bases spanning the gap. Germline V CDR1 and CDR2: MDHEN, SYDVKM. The CDR3 sequence is 18 residues long.